Presented here are 20 T cell receptor beta chains from one specimen sequenced in a study of brain metastases from non-small cell lung cancer. Using immunoSEQ multiplex PCR, the repertoire was profiled, and TCRdb retains in-frame clones only, with some absent. The profile shows about 2,000 clones, roughly 80% of them singletons. The sequenced material came from tumor-adjacent normal tissue. The receptors come from a donor at least 40 years old with non-small cell lung cancer.

CDR3 DNA: TGTGCCAGCATCCCTTGGGGAGGACCCCCGGAGACCCAGTACTTC. Translating gives CASIPWGGPPETQYF. This chain links TRBV28 with TRBJ2-5; D is possibly TRBD2 (6 bases). The CDR3 loop spans 15 amino acids. Deletions cut 7 bases from V and 5 bases from J, with 20 bases between. Germline assignment: CDR1 MDHEN and CDR2 SYDVKM.

The V and J genes are TRBV6-1 and TRBJ2-7, with 9 bases fitting TRBD1. Trimming at V came to 2 bases and at J to 6 bases, leaving 11 bases not matched to a gene. The CDR3 loop spans 16 amino acids. Germline V lookup: CDR1 MNHNS, CDR2 SASEGT. The DNA for the CDR3 is TGTGCCAGCAGTGAATATGGCTCCGGGACAGGGCGCGAGCAGTACTTC. Translated, it gives CASSEYGSGTGREQYF.

As for this clone: Germline is not matched at one junction end, which may reflect a read error. The CDR3 coding sequence is TGTGCCAGCTCCGGGACGGTTAATAAAAAACTGTTTTTT. Protein product: CASSGTVNKKLFF. This chain uses TRBV18 with TRBJ1-4; tentatively, D is TRBD1 (5 bases). Germline CDR1 KGHSH, CDR2 LQKENI. The CDR3 totals 13 residues.

The chain is built from TRBV4-1 and TRBJ1-2; the D gene is possibly TRBD1 (6 bases). Germline V lookup: CDR1 MGHRA, CDR2 YSYEKL. Trimming took off 2 bases at V and 5 bases at J, with 21 bases between the two ends. The CDR3 length is 17 residues. CDR3 sequence (DNA): TGCGCCAGCAGCCAAAACCTTTACAGGGACGAGAGTTATGGCTACACCTTC. Residues: CASSQNLYRDESYGYTF.

The chain has TRBV28 and TRBJ2-3, with TRBD2 identical over 13 bases. Looked up from germline, CDR1 is MDHEN and CDR2 is SYDVKM. CDR3 length equals 21 residues. V was pared by 4 bases and J by 0 bases, with 16 bases of the junction left unmatched. DNA of the CDR3: TGTGCCAGCAGTTCCCCCCCATCACTAGCGGGAGGGCCGGACAGCACAGATACGCAGTATTTT. Translation: CASSSPPSLAGGPDSTDTQYF.

The chain couples TRBV28 to TRBJ1-1, with D hard to call. Germline V lookup: CDR1 MDHEN, CDR2 SYDVKM. Trimming shortened V by 6 bases and J by 0 bases, and 14 bases separated the two germline ends. CDR3 length: 15 residues. The CDR3 region has the DNA TGTGCCAGCAGAGTTATAGTCTCTTTGAACACTGAAGCTTTCTTT. It translates to CASRVIVSLNTEAFF.

The chain carries TRBV10-3 and TRBJ2-7; the match to TRBD2 covers 9 bases. Trimming removed 3 bases from V and 5 bases from J; junction bases left unmatched: 8. Germline CDR1 reads ENHRY; CDR2 reads SYGVKD. This CDR3 has 15 residues. The CDR3 DNA is TGTGCCATCAGTGATTCTCTAGCGGGACGCGACGAGCAGTACTTC. Its translation is CAISDSLAGRDEQYF.

This clone appeared a few times. The V call is TRBV28, the J call TRBJ2-7; TRBD1 might be the D (5 bases). CDR1 and CDR2 from the germline V gene are MDHEN and SYDVKM. With 4 bases removed from V and 0 bases from J, the gap between germline ends came to 16 bases. CDR3 length: 16 amino acids. DNA for the CDR3: TGTGCCAGCAGTTCCCTTCCCAGGGCGAACTCCTACGAGCAGTACTTC. Its translation: CASSSLPRANSYEQYF.

This clone was seen a single time. One base away lies a much larger clone, so this may be a sequencing read error. The chain joins TRBV5-5 to TRBJ2-3; weak D call: TRBD2 (6 bases). CDR3 length: 16 amino acids. The V gene lost 0 bases and the J gene lost 5 bases, with 16 bases spanning the gap. Germline CDR1 SGHKS, CDR2 YYEKEE (reference sequence). The CDR3 bases are TGTGCCAGCAGCTTGGAGCTGGCGGGGAGAAGAGATACGCAGTATTTT. The encoded protein is CASSLELAGRRDTQYF.

The chain has TRBV4-2 and TRBJ2-3; D perhaps matches TRBD2 (6 bases). CDR3 length: 16 residues. CDR1 and CDR2 from the germline V gene are LGHNA and YNFKEQ. With 1 base removed from V and 11 bases from J, the gap between germline ends came to 22 bases. The CDR3 bases are TGTGCCAGCAGCCAAGGAAGGCGGGGAGGCGCCGAGGAGCAGTATTTT. Protein product: CASSQGRRGGAEEQYF.

The J gene is TRBJ2-1, the V gene TRBV4-3, with D hard to call. Trimming removed 0 bases from V and 5 bases from J, with 5 bases in between. Germline assignment: CDR1 LGHNA and CDR2 YSLEER. The CDR3 is 13 amino acids. As DNA, the CDR3 is TGCGCCAGCAGCCAAGATAGGGACAATGAGCAGTTCTTC. Translation gives CASSQDRDNEQFF.

J is TRBJ2-3 and V is TRBV28; D possibly corresponds to TRBD2 (5 bases). This CDR3 is 13 amino acids long. Germline CDR1 MDHEN, CDR2 SYDVKM. Trimming cost V 7 bases and J 3 bases, with 11 bases left between them. CDR3 nucleotide sequence: TGTGCCAGCATCCACCGGAGGACAGATACGCAGTATTTT. Protein product: CASIHRRTDTQYF.

The CDR3 loop reads CASSVGGTSVNTQYF. CDR3 DNA: TGTGCCAGCAGCGTAGGGGGGACTAGCGTTAATACGCAGTATTTT. J is TRBJ2-3 and V is TRBV9; TRBD2 matches at 10 bases. CDR1 is SGDLS and CDR2 is YYNGEE in the germline V gene. This CDR3 has 15 residues. After removal of 0 bases from V and 7 bases from J, the junction contained 5 bases not matched to a gene.

The chain combines TRBV6-2 or TRBV6-3 with TRBJ1-2, with 8 bases lining up with TRBD1. The CDR3 is 13 amino acids. Germline values: CDR1 MNHEY, CDR2 SVGEGT. V gave up 4 bases and J gave up 9 bases; unmatched junction bases: 7. In DNA, the CDR3 is TGTGCCAGCAGTTGGCGGGACAGGCCAAGCTACACCTTC. It codes for CASSWRDRPSYTF.

This chain uses TRBV7-9 with TRBJ2-1; D possibly corresponds to TRBD1 (7 bases). This CDR3 is built from 16 residues. CDR1 is SEHNR and CDR2 is FQNEAQ in the germline V gene (reference sequence). Between the trimmed V and J ends, which lost 6 bases and 4 bases, there was a span of 19 bases. The CDR3 DNA is TGTGCCAGCAGTGGGCAGGGGGGTTCCGGGTACAATGAGCAGTTCTTC. It translates to CASSGQGGSGYNEQFF.

This rearrangement joins TRBV9 to TRBJ2-5; D perhaps matches TRBD1 (5 bases). Germline assignment: CDR1 SGDLS and CDR2 YYNGEE. CDR3 size: 13 residues. V was pared by 4 bases and J by 4 bases, with 11 bases between. The CDR3 loop is CASSPSGSETQYF. DNA for the CDR3: TGTGCCAGCAGCCCCTCAGGGTCAGAGACCCAGTACTTC.

DNA of the CDR3: TGTGCCAGTAGTAGTAAAGCGGGAGAGACGCAGTATTTT. Amino acids: CASSSKAGETQYF. This sequence joins TRBV19 and TRBJ2-3; TRBD2 agrees at 8 bases. This CDR3 is 13 amino acids long. Per germline, CDR1 LNHDA and CDR2 SQIVND (reference sequence). Trimming took 4 bases from V and 9 from J; bases not matched to a gene: 6.

The chain employs TRBV4-3 and TRBJ2-4; D is uncertain. Germline V lookup: CDR1 LGHNA, CDR2 YSLEER. The germline V and J ends were trimmed by 3 bases and 8 bases, with 20 bases remaining between them. This CDR3 is built from 16 residues. The CDR3 spells CASSQEMASNGDIQYF. The CDR3 nucleotides are TGCGCCAGCAGCCAGGAGATGGCTAGTAATGGGGACATTCAGTACTTC.

The rearrangement links TRBV27 to TRBJ1-3, with 7 nucleotides matching TRBD1. Germline loops: CDR1 MNHEY, CDR2 SMNVEV (reference sequence). Trimming at V came to 2 bases and at J to 4 bases, leaving 2 bases not matched to a gene. CDR3 length: 14 amino acids. The CDR3 bases are TGTGCCAGCAGTTTACAGGGGGAAGGAAACACCATATATTTT. Translated, it gives CASSLQGEGNTIYF.

The genes are TRBV15 and TRBJ2-7; D gene ambiguous. Germline CDR1 is LNHNV and CDR2 is YYDKDF (reference sequence). Trimming pared 0 bases from V and 4 bases from J, leaving 10 bases between. The CDR3 loop spans 14 amino acids. CDR3 sequence (DNA): TGTGCCACCAGCAGAGATCCCCACCTATACGAGCAGTACTTC. Its translation is CATSRDPHLYEQYF.